Given below is one T cell receptor beta chain in context. This clonotype was found a few times. The specificity of this receptor is unknown. Base qualities are not provided; no much larger clone lies one nucleotide away. The CDR3 sequence holds 15 residues, the cysteine and phenylalanine included. CDR3 DNA is the only sequence kept; it has 45 bases, read in frame from the first base. From a lookup of the germline V gene, CDR1 and CDR2 are SGHRS and YFSETQ. V is trimmed back by 0 bases and J by 3 bases, and the junction contains 4 bases that no gene match accounts for. The instrument was an Illumina NovaSeq 6000. TCRalpha and TCRbeta cDNA libraries were built by 5'RACE with constant-segment primers, adding sample barcodes and unique molecular identifiers. Trizol reagent was used to extract RNA from every sample. Library amplification was performed in two PCR steps, and a second sample barcode and Illumina TruSeq adapters were introduced in the second step. Sequencing of the libraries was done on an Illumina NovaSeq, producing 2 x 150 bp paired-end reads. The paper's processing steps were these. The reads were demultiplexed and collapsed into UMI-guided consensus sequences using migec v1.2.7. Using mixcr v2.1.11, UMI consensuses were aligned to TRA and TRB V and J templates and then assembled into clonotypes. A clonotype was counted as expanded or contracted only when both edgeR and NoisET called the clonotype significant, with the noise models trained on biological replicates. edgeR calls used a false discovery rate-adjusted p below 0.01 and a log2 fold-change threshold of 1. As an exploratory analysis of dynamics, max-normalized trajectories of the 1000 most abundant clonotypes were examined with PCA combined with hierarchical clustering. Each responding clone was given a CD4 or CD8 phenotype based on the CD4+ and CD8+ repertoires, which had been sequenced separately. TCRdb reran the public reads through fastp at Q25 and MiXCR, keeping productive beta chains. Entries are consolidated by CDR3 protein sequence, retaining the most common genes and DNA. TCRdb's processing, not the authors', yielded these V and J calls. Across this sample there are roughly 400,000 distinct CDR3 sequences, with roughly 24% seen only once. The top ten constitute roughly 8.7% of the sample.

This entry is derived from a study of T-cell memory formation after mild COVID-19 (dated by TCRdb to the early 2020s). With regard to the full study: Most TCR sequence clusters were specific to one of the two donors. In two donors, T-cell clones that expanded and contracted after mild COVID-19 were followed by sequencing TCRalpha and TCRbeta repertoires longitudinally. The cohort comprised two young, previously healthy adult volunteers, one female and one male. The investigation overall reported the following: Some responding clones were detected in pre-infection memory, suggesting pre-existing cross-reactive memory T cells joined the SARS-CoV-2 response. SARS-CoV-2 specificity was not confirmed for the second-wave clones peaking on day 37. Balanced CD4/CD8 phenotypes were observed for clones contracting from day 15 to 85, whereas a bias towards CD4+ was observed for a second wave of clones expanding from day 15 to 37. Contracting CD4+ clones turned up mainly in the CM and EM memory subsets, whereas EMRA was where CD8+ clones were enriched. Only a couple of mild cases were covered in the study, and larger cohorts including severe cases with pre-infection samples were considered necessary.

PBMCs were isolated by Ficoll-Paque density gradient centrifugation. The clonotype was recovered from an adult woman who had mild COVID-19 (a few samples of this study predate the infection). The sample titles of this study are shuffled in the database, so cell type and time point are left out; the donor was told from shared clones. What was sequenced was PBMCs or a T cell subset sorted from them (not recorded which). Rearrangement joined TRBV5-1 to TRBJ2-3, with 7 bases matching TRBD2. Read as DNA, the sequence is TGCGCCAGCAGCTTGGCGGGAGGACAAACAGATACGCAGTATTTT. It codes for CASSLAGGQTDTQYF.